Here is one T cell receptor beta chain with its context. The data derive from a study of T-cell memory formation after mild COVID-19. The CDR3 extends over 16 amino acids. Germline trimming cut 4 bases from V and 6 bases from J; bases unmatched to any gene: 8. The germline V gene encodes CDR1 SEHNR and CDR2 FQNEAQ (reference sequence). TCRdb fed the 5' RACE reads into MiXCR, producing one record per CDR3 protein. The sample records hundreds of thousands of distinct CDR3 sequences, less than 25% being singletons. This chain links TRBV7-9 with TRBJ2-3; 12 bases align to TRBD2. This sequence originates from an adult woman who had mild COVID-19 (a few samples of this study predate the infection). Cell type and time point are not known. The sample consisted of PBMCs or a T cell subset sorted from them (not recorded which). The CDR3 loop is CASSSRTSGDLDTQYF. The CDR3 DNA reads TGTGCCAGCAGCTCAAGGACTAGCGGGGATTTGGATACGCAGTATTTT.